These 27 T cell receptor beta chains were sequenced from one sample in a study of blood T cell repertoires in COVID-19. Here immunoSEQ multiplex PCR was the method, and the copy in TCRdb shows in-frame clones only, minus some. Of 250,000 to 300,000 clones listed, over 80% are singletons. Sequencing was performed on peripheral blood. All receptors derive from a woman between 50 and 59 years old with COVID-19, enrolled during active disease.

This chain connects TRBV7-9 to TRBJ2-1, with 14 nucleotides matching TRBD2. This CDR3 has 16 amino acids. CDR1 and CDR2 from the germline V gene are SEHNR and FQNEAQ (reference sequence). The junction had 7 bases not matched to a gene; V was cut back by 6 bases and J by 6 bases. The CDR3: CASRRLAGGPGNEQFF. CDR3 DNA: TGTGCCAGCAGACGACTAGCGGGAGGGCCGGGCAATGAGCAGTTCTTC.

The chain has TRBV11-3 and TRBJ2-1, with D possibly matching TRBD1 (5 bases). Trimming removed 1 base from V and 5 bases from J, with 12 bases in between. Germline lookup yields CDR1 SGHNT and CDR2 YENEEA. CDR3 length: 15 amino acids. CDR3 sequence (DNA): TGTGCCAGCAGCTTAGGGGCAGGGTCACACAATGAGCAGTTCTTC. Translated: CASSLGAGSHNEQFF.

V usage is TRBV5-8 and J usage is TRBJ1-6; 8 nucleotides match TRBD1. The J segment lost 10 bases and the V segment lost 5 bases, leaving 8 bases of the junction unmatched. The germline gives CDR1 SGHTS, CDR2 YDEGEE. The CDR3 covers 14 residues. This CDR3 reads CASRHDRGKSPLHF. The CDR3 bases are TGTGCCAGCAGACATGACAGGGGAAAATCACCCCTCCACTTT.

The chain couples TRBV19 to TRBJ1-1, with D possibly matching TRBD1 (5 bases). With 4 bases removed from V and 0 bases from J, the gap between germline ends came to 9 bases. The CDR3 runs 14 residues. The V gene's germline CDR1 is LNHDA and CDR2 SQIVND (reference sequence). The CDR3 nucleotides read TGTGCCAGTAGTAAGGTACAGGTGAACACTGAAGCTTTCTTT. Its protein is CASSKVQVNTEAFF.

The chain uses TRBV10-3 and TRBJ2-7, with 7 bases that match TRBD1. This CDR3 has 12 amino acids. Germline loops: CDR1 ENHRY, CDR2 SYGVKD. With 7 bases clipped from V and 7 bases from J, the junction kept 7 bases outside the gene matches. CDR3 sequence reads: CAITRDSKEQYF. The CDR3 coding sequence is TGTGCCATCACCCGGGACAGTAAAGAGCAGTACTTC.

The chain joins TRBV7-2 to TRBJ1-2; D is undetermined. Germline loops: CDR1 SGHTA, CDR2 FQGNSA. The CDR3 has 14 residues. V was pared by 2 bases and J by 1 base, with 8 bases between. The CDR3 sequence: CASSLSPSNYGYTF. The CDR3 coding sequence is TGTGCCAGCAGCTTATCCCCCAGTAACTATGGCTACACCTTC.

The CDR3 bases are TGTGCCAGCAGCCCTGGGGCCATGAATGAAAAACTGTTTTTT. This sequence encodes CASSPGAMNEKLFF. The chain is built from TRBV5-4 and TRBJ1-4; possible D gene TRBD1, 5 bases. CDR1 is SGHNT and CDR2 is YYREEE in the germline V gene (reference sequence). CDR3 size: 14 residues. The V end lost 4 bases, the J end lost 5 bases, and 12 bases lay between the germline ends.

This clone was observed a single time. The chain joins TRBV30 to TRBJ2-5, with TRBD2 identical over 11 bases. Unmatched junction bases numbered 5, after V lost 1 base and J lost 4 bases. This CDR3 comprises 15 residues. CDR1 GTSNPN and CDR2 SVGIG come from the germline V gene (reference sequence). The CDR3 nucleotides read TGTGCCTGGAGTGCCGAACTAGCGGGAGTAGAGACCCAGTACTTC. Protein: CAWSAELAGVETQYF.

The chain combines TRBV3-1 (or the pseudogene TRBV3-2) with TRBJ2-2, with D tentatively TRBD1 (5 bases). V was cut by 4 bases and J by 8 bases, with 17 bases left in between. Germline V gene sequence: CDR1 LGHDT, CDR2 YNNKEL (reference sequence). The length of the CDR3 is 15 residues. The CDR3 bases are TGTGCCAGCAGCCCGACCGCAGGGAAGTGGGGGGAGCTGTTTTTT. Protein product: CASSPTAGKWGELFF.

V usage is TRBV7-9 and J usage is TRBJ1-1; unclear D gene. Trimming removed 5 bases from V and 6 bases from J, with 19 bases in between. The length of the CDR3 is 15 residues. Germline CDR1 is SEHNR and CDR2 is FQNEAQ (reference sequence). In nucleotides, the CDR3 is TGTGCCAGCAGCCTACGAATTTCGGGAGCCCCTGAAGCTTTCTTT. Protein sequence: CASSLRISGAPEAFF.

The chain recombines TRBV3-1 (or the pseudogene TRBV3-2) with TRBJ1-5; tentatively, D is TRBD1 (5 bases). Trimming took off 1 base at V and 7 bases at J, with 11 bases between the two ends. CDR1 is LGHDT, CDR2 YNNKEL, per germline (reference sequence). The CDR3 consists of 14 residues. The CDR3 is CASSQGSRAQPQHF. The CDR3 DNA is TGTGCCAGCAGCCAAGGGAGCAGGGCACAGCCCCAGCATTTT.

This chain connects TRBV24-1 to TRBJ2-2; D not resolved. Deletions cut 2 bases from V and 7 bases from J, with 10 bases between. Germline V gene lookup returns CDR1 KGHDR and CDR2 SFDVKD. The CDR3 loop spans 14 amino acids. DNA for the CDR3: TGTGCCACCAGTGATTCCTTTAGTAACGGGGAGCTGTTTTTT. It codes for CATSDSFSNGELFF.

The V and J genes are TRBV18 and TRBJ2-7, with D perhaps matching TRBD2 (6 bases). Germline V CDR1 and CDR2: KGHSH, LQKENI. The CDR3 sequence is 15 residues long. Trimming stripped 4 bases from V and 3 bases from J, with 16 bases between. The CDR3 loop is CASSQAGGGGYEQYF. The CDR3 region has the DNA TGTGCCAGCTCACAAGCGGGTGGGGGAGGCTACGAGCAGTACTTC.

V is TRBV5-4 and J is TRBJ2-3; D possibly corresponds to TRBD1 (6 bases). Looked up from germline, CDR1 is SGHNT and CDR2 is YYREEE (reference sequence). The germline V and J ends were trimmed by 4 bases and 2 bases, with 11 bases remaining between them. The CDR3 spans 14 residues. This chain's CDR3 is CASSPVGATDTQYF. In DNA form, the CDR3 reads TGTGCCAGCAGCCCGGTGGGGGCCACAGATACGCAGTATTTT.

J is TRBJ1-3 and V is TRBV3-1 (or the pseudogene TRBV3-2); D is possibly TRBD1 (6 bases). The CDR3 contains 16 residues. Germline CDR1 and CDR2: LGHDT and YNNKEL (reference sequence). The ends were cut back, 4 bases at V and 7 bases at J, with 20 bases in the middle. The CDR3 DNA reads as TGTGCCAGCAGCCCCCCAGTTGGGGGCGTGGGGAACACCATATATTTT. This sequence encodes CASSPPVGGVGNTIYF.

The chain has TRBV5-1 and TRBJ1-4; D may be TRBD1 (6 bases). This CDR3 is 15 amino acids long. CDR1 and CDR2 (germline): SGHRS, YFSETQ. V was shortened by 4 bases and J by 7 bases, with 17 bases between the two germline ends. The CDR3 region is CASSQVQGSGEKLFF. Written as DNA, the CDR3 is TGCGCCAGCAGCCAGGTTCAGGGGTCTGGTGAAAAACTGTTTTTT.

Of note for this clone: Other nucleotide sequences in the sample specify the same CDR3. The rearrangement links TRBV5-1 to TRBJ2-1, with 10 nucleotides matching TRBD2. V was clipped by 0 bases and J by 8 bases; unmatched bases: 5. Germline-derived CDR1 and CDR2 are SGHRS and YFSETQ. The CDR3 spans 15 residues. CDR3: CASSLGLAGVDEQFF. The CDR3 DNA is TGCGCCAGCAGCTTGGGGCTAGCGGGAGTGGATGAGCAGTTCTTC.

The chain's CDR3 is CAWSEGGQLNYGYTF. In DNA form, the CDR3 reads TGTGCCTGGAGTGAAGGGGGACAGCTTAACTATGGCTACACCTTC. The genes are TRBV30 and TRBJ1-2, with TRBD1 matching 7 bases. V lost 1 base and J lost 1; bases outside the gene matches: 6. Germline CDR1 reads GTSNPN; CDR2 reads SVGIG (reference sequence). CDR3 size: 15 residues. Supplemented by reference TRBV30 and TRBJ1-2, the full variable domain reads SQTIHQWPATLVQPVGSPLSLECTVEGTSNPNLYWYRQAAGRGLQLLFYSVGIGQISSEVPQNLSASRPQDRQFILSSKKLLLSDSGFYLCAWSEGGQLNYGYTFGSGTRLTVV.

The V call is TRBV23-1, the J call TRBJ2-6, with D possibly matching TRBD2 (5 bases). TRBV23-1 is recorded as an ORF, its role being uncertain. This CDR3 spans 19 amino acids. V was shortened by 5 bases and J by 0 bases, with 20 bases between the two germline ends. This CDR3 reads CASSDPGRGIGSGANVLTF. The CDR3 DNA reads as TGCGCCAGCAGTGACCCTGGGAGAGGGATCGGCTCTGGGGCCAACGTCCTGACTTTC.

This clone has only one observation. CDR3 DNA sequence: TGCGCCAGCAGCTTGGATGCCAGAAACACTGAAGCTTTCTTT. It encodes CASSLDARNTEAFF. This chain links TRBV5-1 with TRBJ1-1, with no clear D. Trimming took off 0 bases at V and 2 bases at J, with 8 bases between the two ends. Germline assignment: CDR1 SGHRS and CDR2 YFSETQ. The CDR3 covers 14 residues. The whole variable domain, filled in from reference TRBV5-1 and TRBJ1-1, reads KAGVTQTPRYLIKTRGQQVTLSCSPISGHRSVSWYQQTPGQGLQFLFEYFSETQRNKGNFPGRFSGRQFSNSRSEMNVSTLELGDSALYLCASSLDARNTEAFFGQGTRLTVV.

A single count supports this clone. The chain uses TRBV2 and TRBJ1-4; 9 bases are a match to TRBD1. From germline, CDR1 is SNHLY and CDR2 FYNNEI. V dropped 1 base and J dropped 8; count of bases not matched to a gene: 8. The CDR3 is 16 residues long. The CDR3 sequence: CASSEVHRGPGEKLFF. In DNA, the CDR3 is TGTGCCAGCAGTGAAGTTCACAGGGGGCCAGGAGAAAAACTGTTTTTT.

The V gene is TRBV18, the J gene TRBJ2-7, with 7 bases that match TRBD2. The CDR3 sequence is 14 residues long. Germline V gene lookup returns CDR1 KGHSH and CDR2 LQKENI. Trimming at V came to 3 bases and at J to 4 bases, leaving 6 bases not matched to a gene. The CDR3 here is CASSPSREAYEQYF. The DNA for the CDR3 is TGTGCCAGCTCACCCTCCCGGGAGGCGTACGAGCAGTACTTC.

The genes are TRBV7-3 and TRBJ1-1; the D gene is possibly TRBD1 (5 bases). This CDR3 is 14 amino acids long. CDR1 and CDR2 from the germline V gene are SGHTA and FQGTGA. Trimming shortened V by 4 bases and J by 3 bases, and 12 bases separated the two germline ends. The CDR3, as DNA: TGTGCCAGCAGCTCCGAGGGAGGGGACACTGAAGCTTTCTTT. Translating gives CASSSEGGDTEAFF.

The genes are TRBV30 and TRBJ1-2; 9 nucleotides match TRBD1. J gave up 0 bases and V 5 bases, and 13 bases lay outside the gene matches. The CDR3 extends over 17 amino acids. The V gene's germline CDR1 is GTSNPN and CDR2 SVGIG (reference sequence). Here the CDR3 DNA reads TGTGCCTGGGGACAGGGGTCACTCCCATCCCCTAACTATGGCTACACCTTC. Translating it yields CAWGQGSLPSPNYGYTF.

This sequence joins TRBV3-1 (or the pseudogene TRBV3-2) and TRBJ2-1; D gene uncertain. Looked up from germline, CDR1 is LGHDT and CDR2 is YNNKEL (reference sequence). The CDR3 is made up of 13 amino acids. The V and J ends lost 3 bases and 7 bases respectively, with 10 bases between them. The CDR3 coding sequence is TGTGCCAGCAGCCAGACCTCGCGGAATGAGCAGTTCTTC. It is translated as CASSQTSRNEQFF.

The chain carries TRBV14 and TRBJ2-3; 8 bases map to TRBD2. CDR1 is SGHDN and CDR2 is FVKESK in the germline V gene. V lost 1 base to trimming and J lost 3 bases; unmatched junction nucleotides: 9. The CDR3 has 17 residues. The CDR3 is CASSQASGAGVTDTQYF. DNA of the CDR3: TGTGCCAGCAGCCAAGCGTCGGGAGCGGGAGTAACAGATACGCAGTATTTT.

The chain couples TRBV24-1 to TRBJ2-1; 7 nucleotides match TRBD1. V dropped 3 bases and J dropped 0; count of bases not matched to a gene: 4. This CDR3 has 16 amino acids. Germline V gene lookup returns CDR1 KGHDR and CDR2 SFDVKD. The CDR3: CATSDPGTDSYNEQFF. For the CDR3, the DNA is TGTGCCACCAGTGATCCCGGGACAGACTCCTACAATGAGCAGTTCTTC.